Listed here is a single TCR beta chain. These data are taken from a study of blood T cell repertoires in COVID-19. Profiled with immunoSEQ multiplex PCR; TCRdb holds only in-frame clones, not every one. The data show fewer than 100,000 clones, more than 75% seen once. V lost 2 bases and J 4 bases, leaving 11 bases between the germline ends. The CDR3 runs to 13 residues. The germline V gene encodes CDR1 GTSNPN and CDR2 SVGIG (reference sequence). The chain joins TRBV30 to TRBJ1-2; no clear D. Sequencing was done on a sample of peripheral blood. This receptor was taken from a human donor in a cohort sampled during active COVID-19. This CDR3 reads CAWSKSRSYGYTF. Written as DNA, the CDR3 is TGTGCCTGGAGTAAGTCCAGAAGCTATGGCTACACCTTC. Combining the CDR3 with reference TRBV30 and TRBJ1-2 gives the whole variable domain SQTIHQWPATLVQPVGSPLSLECTVEGTSNPNLYWYRQAAGRGLQLLFYSVGIGQISSEVPQNLSASRPQDRQFILSSKKLLLSDSGFYLCAWSKSRSYGYTFGSGTRLTVV.